This is a list of T cell receptor beta chains from one sample in a study of human T cells and chemical hapten exposure. TCRdb re-derived calls from the RACE reads in MiXCR, one entry per CDR3 protein. The data contain roughly 380,000 distinct CDR3 sequences, nearly 6.5% of them singletons. The specimen was whole blood, collected in connection with sensitization to the hapten diphenylcyclopropenone (DPC). These receptor sequences come from a woman younger than 30 with alopecia areata. Some clones in this sample may be carry-over from other donors' samples. CDR3s include the opening cysteine and the closing phenylalanine or tryptophan. A D gene is named only where the DNA matches it firmly. The size entry is marked missing in some rows and otherwise reads once, few, many or a size class.

TRBV10-3	TRBJ2-3	NA	TRBD2	CATATASGEGTDTQYF	TGTGCCACCGCGACGGCTAGCGGGGAGGGGACAGATACGCAGTATTTT
TRBV20-1	TRBJ1-1	few	NA	CSAVTPGNTEAFF	TGCAGTGCCGTTACCCCGGGGAACACTGAAGCTTTCTTT
TRBV5-1	TRBJ1-4	many	NA	CASSGGTSHLGEKLFF	TGCGCCAGCAGCGGAGGGACGTCCCATCTAGGTGAAAAACTGTTTTTT
TRBV7-2	TRBJ1-2	many	NA	CASSSLTGANYGYTF	TGTGCCAGCAGCTCCTTGACAGGCGCTAACTATGGCTACACCTTC
TRBV29-1	TRBJ1-1	many	NA	CSVAIIKGAPEAFF	TGCAGCGTCGCAATTATAAAAGGGGCCCCTGAAGCTTTCTTT
TRBV6-2/TRBV6-3	TRBJ1-5	few	NA	CASSPGGGTQPQHF	TGTGCCAGCAGCCCGGGAGGAGGTACTCAGCCCCAGCATTTT
TRBV7-9	TRBJ2-7	NA	NA	CASWSGVSGYEQYF	TGTGCCAGCTGGTCCGGAGTGTCGGGCTACGAGCAGTACTTC
TRBV28	TRBJ2-2	few	NA	CASHSQGPNTGELFF	TGTGCCAGCCACTCACAGGGTCCGAACACCGGGGAGCTGTTTTTT
TRBV29-1	TRBJ2-7	few	NA	CSVDNVGEQYF	TGCAGCGTTGACAACGTGGGCGAGCAGTACTTC
TRBV5-1	TRBJ1-1	many	NA	CASRDEGTEAFF	TGCGCCAGCCGGGATGAGGGCACTGAAGCTTTCTTT
TRBV7-9	TRBJ1-6	few	NA	CASSREANSPLHF	TGTGCCAGCAGCCGGGAAGCGAATTCACCCCTCCACTTT
TRBV3-1	TRBJ1-2	NA	TRBD1	CASSQDLGTGSNYGYTF	TGTGCCAGCAGCCAAGATCTAGGGACAGGCAGCAACTATGGCTACACCTTC
TRBV6-1	TRBJ1-5	NA	NA	CASSEAGVGRHSNQPQHF	TGTGCCAGCAGTGAAGCGGGGGTAGGCAGACATAGCAATCAGCCCCAGCATTTT
TRBV4-2	TRBJ2-5	many	TRBD2	CASSQKAGGRVETQYF	TGTGCCAGCAGCCAAAAAGCGGGGGGGCGGGTGGAGACCCAGTACTTC
TRBV12-3/TRBV12-4	TRBJ2-5	NA	NA	CASTASRETQYF	TGTGCCAGCACCGCTAGTCGTGAGACCCAGTACTTC
TRBV12-5	TRBJ2-3	NA	NA	CASGGPVGDTQYF	TGTGCTAGTGGGGGCCCGGTAGGGGATACGCAGTATTTT
TRBV28	TRBJ1-2	NA	TRBD1	CASPGQAGDGYTF	TGTGCCAGTCCAGGACAGGCCGGGGATGGCTACACCTTC
TRBV7-7	TRBJ1-1	many	NA	CASSLALRTEAFF	TGTGCTAGCAGCTTAGCGTTACGTACTGAAGCTTTCTTT
TRBV9	TRBJ1-6	few	NA	CASSEESRNSPLHF	TGTGCCAGCAGCGAGGAGTCTCGTAATTCACCCCTCCACTTT
TRBV19	TRBJ2-7	NA	NA	CASSIALAAYSYEQYF	TGTGCCAGTAGTATAGCCTTGGCAGCTTACTCCTACGAGCAGTACTTC
TRBV7-9	TRBJ1-1	few	NA	CASSLGLPGAFF	TGTGCCAGCAGCTTGGGACTCCCAGGAGCTTTCTTT
TRBV7-2	TRBJ2-7	NA	TRBD2	CASSLVAGGPHEQYF	TGTGCCAGCAGCTTAGTAGCGGGGGGGCCTCACGAGCAGTACTTC
TRBV11-3	TRBJ2-5	NA	NA	CASSLVAGETQYF	TGTGCCAGCAGCTTAGTTGCGGGGGAGACCCAGTACTTC
TRBV6-5	TRBJ1-3	NA	TRBD1	CASSYSTPYRGRGNTIYF	TGTGCCAGCAGTTACTCCACACCTTACAGGGGCAGGGGAAACACCATATATTTT
TRBV3-1	TRBJ2-5	NA	TRBD2	CASSQSGGKETQYF	TGTGCCAGCAGCCAGAGCGGGGGGAAAGAGACCCAGTACTTC
TRBV5-1	TRBJ2-7	NA	NA	CASSLGPPDAYEQYF	TGCGCCAGCAGCTTAGGGCCTCCCGACGCCTACGAGCAGTACTTC
TRBV7-2	TRBJ1-5	many	NA	CASSLVPINQPQHF	TGTGCCAGCAGCTTAGTACCGATTAATCAGCCCCAGCATTTT
TRBV6-1	TRBJ1-5	many	TRBD1	CASSLDRGPQPQHF	TGTGCCAGCAGCCTAGACAGGGGCCCTCAGCCCCAGCATTTT
TRBV5-1	TRBJ1-1	many	NA	CASSPGEGTEAFF	TGCGCCAGCAGCCCCGGAGAGGGGACTGAAGCTTTCTTT
TRBV5-1	TRBJ2-3	many	NA	CASSWGGGTHTDTQYF	TGCGCCAGCAGCTGGGGCGGCGGGACCCACACAGATACGCAGTATTTT
TRBV12-3/TRBV12-4	TRBJ1-1	NA	NA	CASTWARGSNTEAFF	TGTGCCAGCACCTGGGCGAGAGGGTCGAACACTGAAGCTTTCTTT
TRBV5-4	TRBJ1-5	few	TRBD1	CASSREPGGGQPQHF	TGTGCCAGCAGCCGGGAGCCAGGGGGCGGTCAGCCCCAGCATTTT
TRBV6-5	TRBJ2-3	few	TRBD1	CASSATGGMNTQYF	TGTGCCAGCAGCGCGACAGGGGGCATGAATACGCAGTATTTT
TRBV14	TRBJ1-2	many	TRBD1	CASSPWTGNYGYTF	TGTGCCAGCAGCCCATGGACAGGGAACTATGGCTACACCTTC
TRBV4-3	TRBJ1-1	many	NA	CASSQAGRMNTEAFF	TGCGCCAGCAGCCAAGCGGGCCGGATGAACACTGAAGCTTTCTTT
TRBV21-1	TRBJ2-3	NA	NA	CASSDRAGPDTQYF	TGTGCCAGCAGTGATAGGGCGGGGCCAGATACGCAGTATTTT
TRBV4-2	TRBJ1-5	many	NA	CASSQVSAGEPQHF	TGTGCCAGCAGCCAAGTGAGTGCGGGGGAGCCCCAGCATTTT
TRBV27	TRBJ1-3	NA	NA	CASSLSRGNTIYF	TGTGCCAGCAGTTTAAGCAGAGGAAACACCATATATTTT
TRBV24-1	TRBJ1-2	many	NA	CAILRDNHYGYTF	TGTGCCATCCTAAGGGACAACCACTATGGCTACACCTTC
TRBV6-2/TRBV6-3	TRBJ1-5	few	NA	CASSYRGSGNQPQHF	TGTGCCAGCAGTTACAGGGGTAGTGGCAATCAGCCCCAGCATTTT
TRBV14	TRBJ1-1	few	NA	CASSQVRQGNTEAFF	TGTGCCAGCAGCCAAGTGCGTCAGGGGAACACTGAAGCTTTCTTT
TRBV5-5	TRBJ1-5	many	NA	CASSLWSLGPAQPQHF	TGTGCCAGCAGCTTGTGGTCCCTTGGGCCGGCTCAGCCCCAGCATTTT
TRBV6-1	TRBJ2-7	few	TRBD2	CASSEPIAGGRYEQYF	TGTGCCAGCAGTGAACCCATAGCGGGGGGGCGATACGAGCAGTACTTC
TRBV9	TRBJ2-6	many	NA	CASSTRTGANVLTF	TGTGCCAGCAGCACCAGGACAGGGGCCAACGTCCTGACTTTC
TRBV7-2	TRBJ1-1	many	TRBD1	CASSSDRGVWGTEAFF	TGTGCCAGCAGCTCAGACAGGGGCGTTTGGGGCACTGAAGCTTTCTTT